This T cell receptor (beta chain) stems from a study of T-cell reconstitution after alpha-beta-depleted transplantation in children. Library preparation (for TCRbeta) was performed with unique molecular identifiers. TCRdb re-analysed the PCR reads in MiXCR, keeping a single row per CDR3 protein. Here the sample spans about 610,000 distinct CDR3 sequences, 8% to 11% being singletons. V shed 2 bases and J 3 bases; nucleotides not matched to a gene: 4. Germline V CDR1 and CDR2: GTSNPN, SVGIG (reference sequence). This CDR3 spans 13 amino acids. This clonotype appeared a few times. The sequence was collected from a human donor who donated a stem cell graft to a child with acute myeloid leukemia. This specimen consisted of PBMCs from the stem cell graft donor, obtained from the stem cell graft. The gene calls are TRBV30 and TRBJ2-7, with 7 bases that match TRBD1. This CDR3 reads CAWSPGQDYEQYF. CDR3 in DNA: TGTGCCTGGAGTCCCGGACAGGACTACGAGCAGTACTTC.